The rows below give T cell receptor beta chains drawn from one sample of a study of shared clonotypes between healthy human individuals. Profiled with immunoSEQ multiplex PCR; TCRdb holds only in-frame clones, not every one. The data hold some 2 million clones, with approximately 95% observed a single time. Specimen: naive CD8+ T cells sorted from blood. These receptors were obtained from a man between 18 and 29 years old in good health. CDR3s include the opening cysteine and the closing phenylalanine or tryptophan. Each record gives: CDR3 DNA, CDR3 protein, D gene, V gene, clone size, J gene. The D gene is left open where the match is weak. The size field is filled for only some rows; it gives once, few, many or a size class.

CDR3nt: TGTGCCAGCAGCTTAGATGCCAACTACAATGAGCAGTTCTTC; CDR3aa: CASSLDANYNEQFF; d_gene: .; v_gene: TRBV11-2; abundance: .; j_gene: TRBJ2-1
CDR3nt: TGTGCCAGCAGCCCAGGAGAGGGGGACACAGATACGCAGTATTTT; CDR3aa: CASSPGEGDTDTQYF; d_gene: .; v_gene: TRBV7-9; abundance: .; j_gene: TRBJ2-3
CDR3nt: TGTGCCAGCAGCGTAGGATCGGGACTCTCTCGGTACGAGCAGTACTTC; CDR3aa: CASSVGSGLSRYEQYF; d_gene: .; v_gene: TRBV9; abundance: .; j_gene: TRBJ2-7
CDR3nt: TGTGCCAGCAGTCCAGGACAGGGCTATCAGCCCCAGCATTTT; CDR3aa: CASSPGQGYQPQHF; d_gene: TRBD1; v_gene: TRBV28; abundance: .; j_gene: TRBJ1-5
CDR3nt: TGCAGCGTTGACAGGCCCAGTTATGGCTACACCTTC; CDR3aa: CSVDRPSYGYTF; d_gene: .; v_gene: TRBV29-1; abundance: .; j_gene: TRBJ1-2
CDR3nt: TGTGCCAGCAGTTTAAGGGGACTAGCTGGTACAGATACGCAGTATTTT; CDR3aa: CASSLRGLAGTDTQYF; d_gene: TRBD2; v_gene: TRBV27; abundance: .; j_gene: TRBJ2-3
CDR3nt: TGTGCCAGCCTCCCCCCGGACAGGGTATCCTACGAGCAGTACTTC; CDR3aa: CASLPPDRVSYEQYF; d_gene: TRBD1; v_gene: TRBV2; abundance: .; j_gene: TRBJ2-7
CDR3nt: TGTGCCAGCAGCTTGACAGGGGCAACTAATGAAAAACTGTTTTTT; CDR3aa: CASSLTGATNEKLFF; d_gene: TRBD1; v_gene: TRBV25-1; abundance: .; j_gene: TRBJ1-4
CDR3nt: TGTGCCAGCAGGCTGACTGGGGGCGCCTTGGTGCAGTACTTC; CDR3aa: CASRLTGGALVQYF; d_gene: .; v_gene: TRBV2; abundance: .; j_gene: TRBJ2-7
CDR3nt: TGTGCCAGCTCACCCACGGGAACCAGTGGGAATGAAAAACTGTTTTTT; CDR3aa: CASSPTGTSGNEKLFF; d_gene: .; v_gene: TRBV18; abundance: .; j_gene: TRBJ1-4
CDR3nt: TGTGCCAGCAGCCCAGGGGGCAACAATCAGCCCCAGCATTTT; CDR3aa: CASSPGGNNQPQHF; d_gene: TRBD1; v_gene: TRBV7-8; abundance: .; j_gene: TRBJ1-5
CDR3nt: TGCGCCAGCACTGAGGCAGTTACTAAGAATGAGCAGTTCTTC; CDR3aa: CASTEAVTKNEQFF; d_gene: .; v_gene: TRBV10-1; abundance: .; j_gene: TRBJ2-1
CDR3nt: TGTGCCAGCAGTTCCAGACAGGTCTCCTACAATGAGCAGTTCTTC; CDR3aa: CASSSRQVSYNEQFF; d_gene: .; v_gene: TRBV27; abundance: .; j_gene: TRBJ2-1
CDR3nt: TGTGCCAGCAGCCTGCCTGGGGCTGAAAACACCATATATTTT; CDR3aa: CASSLPGAENTIYF; d_gene: .; v_gene: TRBV13; abundance: .; j_gene: TRBJ1-3
CDR3nt: TGTGCCAGCAGCTTAATCTGGTCGCACTCCTACGAGCAGTACTTC; CDR3aa: CASSLIWSHSYEQYF; d_gene: .; v_gene: TRBV11-2; abundance: .; j_gene: TRBJ2-7
CDR3nt: TGTGCCAGCAGCCCTACAACCCCGCGGGTCGACGAGCAGTACTTC; CDR3aa: CASSPTTPRVDEQYF; d_gene: .; v_gene: TRBV5-4; abundance: once; j_gene: TRBJ2-7
CDR3nt: TGCAGCGTTGATATTAGCGGGGAGACCCAGTACTTC; CDR3aa: CSVDISGETQYF; d_gene: TRBD2; v_gene: TRBV29-1; abundance: .; j_gene: TRBJ2-5